Presented here are 22 T cell receptor beta chains from one specimen sequenced in a study of blood T cell repertoires in COVID-19. Sequencing was performed with immunoSEQ multiplex PCR; in TCRdb, only in-frame clones are kept and a portion is missing. The sample shows around 52,000 clones, roughly 82% of them seen only once. Sequenced input: peripheral blood. These receptors were obtained from a woman aged 55 to 70 with acute or convalescent COVID-19.

CDR3 DNA: TGTGCCAGTAGTCCTTTCGACAGGAGCTACACCTTC. It encodes CASSPFDRSYTF. The chain couples TRBV19 to TRBJ1-2; perhaps TRBD1 as D (6 bases). The length of the CDR3 is 12 residues. CDR1 and CDR2 from the germline V gene are LNHDA and SQIVND (reference sequence). Trimming took off 5 bases at V and 9 bases at J, with 13 bases between the two ends.

The J gene is TRBJ1-1, the V gene TRBV11-2; tentatively, D is TRBD1 (6 bases). CDR1 is SGHAT and CDR2 is FQNNGV in the germline V gene. The V end lost 5 bases, the J end lost 8 bases, and 21 bases lay between the germline ends. The CDR3 covers 15 residues. The CDR3 sequence is CASSVRQDGIGEAFF. In DNA form, the CDR3 reads TGTGCCAGCAGCGTCCGACAGGACGGGATTGGGGAAGCTTTCTTT.

V and J are TRBV29-1 and TRBJ2-1, with TRBD1 as a possible D gene (6 bases). Trimming removed 0 bases from V and 5 bases from J, with 11 bases in between. This CDR3 has 14 amino acids. CDR1 and CDR2 from the germline V gene are SQVTM and ANQGSEA. This CDR3 is CSVEEGTQNNEQFF. Here the CDR3 DNA reads TGCAGCGTTGAAGAAGGGACACAAAACAATGAGCAGTTCTTC.

This clone was recorded a few times. The V and J genes are TRBV5-5 and TRBJ2-7, with D maybe TRBD1 (5 bases). The CDR3 contains 12 residues. V gave up 3 bases and J gave up 6 bases, with 10 bases separating them. Germline assignment: CDR1 SGHKS and CDR2 YYEKEE (reference sequence). The CDR3 DNA reads TGTGCCAGCAGCTCCGACAGTATCGAGCAGTACTTC. It codes for CASSSDSIEQYF.

The chain is built from TRBV24-1 and TRBJ1-5; D is undetermined. Per the germline V gene, CDR1 is KGHDR and CDR2 is SFDVKD. Trimming took off 2 bases at V and 5 bases at J, with 9 bases between the two ends. The CDR3 length is 14 residues. The CDR3 is CATSDSRTYQPQHF. CDR3 nucleotide sequence: TGTGCCACCAGTGATTCTCGTACTTATCAGCCCCAGCATTTT.

This clone was seen more than once but under ten times. The rearrangement uses TRBV5-5 and TRBJ1-1; the match to TRBD1 covers 9 bases. V was clipped by 5 bases and J by 4 bases; unmatched bases: 3. Germline CDR1 and CDR2: SGHKS and YYEKEE (reference sequence). The CDR3 consists of 13 residues. DNA for the CDR3: TGTGCCAGCAGGACAGGGGGAAGCACTGAAGCTTTCTTT. Its protein is CASRTGGSTEAFF.

This clone was detected a few times. The chain employs TRBV25-1 and TRBJ1-4; no clear D. Trimming pared 4 bases from V and 10 bases from J, leaving 16 bases between. Germline V gene data show CDR1 as MGHDK and CDR2 as SYGVNS. The CDR3 runs to 14 residues. The chain's CDR3 is CASSALDYSAKLFF. Written as DNA, the CDR3 is TGTGCCAGCAGTGCCCTTGACTACTCTGCAAAACTGTTTTTT. The full variable domain, in which reference TRBV25-1 and TRBJ1-4 provide the parts outside the CDR3, is EADIYQTPRYLVIGTGKKITLECSQTMGHDKMYWYQQDPGMELHLIHYSYGVNSTEKGDLSSESTVSRIRTEHFPLTLESARPSHTSQYLCASSALDYSAKLFFGSGTQLSVL.

The rearrangement links TRBV6-5 to TRBJ2-2, with D possibly TRBD1 on 6 matching bases. This CDR3 has 15 residues. Germline CDR1 and CDR2: MNHEY and SVGAGI. V was trimmed by 7 bases and J by 6 bases, leaving 18 bases between them. The CDR3 is CASNRGIAQPGELFF. The CDR3 coding sequence is TGTGCCAGCAATAGGGGGATCGCTCAGCCCGGGGAGCTGTTTTTT.

This clone was detected once. The gene calls are TRBV19 and TRBJ1-4, with 9 bases that match TRBD1. This CDR3 is 15 amino acids long. From germline, CDR1 is LNHDA and CDR2 SQIVND (reference sequence). With V trimmed by 7 bases and J by 0 bases, 3 bases remained unmatched. CDR3 sequence reads: CASKDRGATNEKLFF. The CDR3 DNA sequence: TGTGCCAGTAAGGACAGGGGTGCAACTAATGAAAAACTGTTTTTT.

CDR3 amino acids: CASSLPTLVDSPLHF. As DNA, the CDR3 is TGTGCCAGCAGCCTTCCGACACTAGTGGACTCACCCCTCCACTTT. The rearrangement uses TRBV5-4 and TRBJ1-6; D unresolved. The germline V and J ends were trimmed by 4 bases and 10 bases, with 18 bases remaining between them. CDR3 length equals 15 residues. Germline CDR1 reads SGHNT; CDR2 reads YYREEE (reference sequence). Complete variable domain (other parts from reference TRBV5-4 and TRBJ1-6): ETGVTQSPTHLIKTRGQQVTLRCSSQSGHNTVSWYQQALGQGPQFIFQYYREEENGRGNFPPRFSGLQFPNYSSELNVNALELDDSALYLCASSLPTLVDSPLHFGNGTRLTVT.

V gene TRBV7-8 combines with J gene TRBJ2-7; D uncertain. The CDR3 extends over 13 amino acids. CDR1 SGHVS and CDR2 FQNEAQ come from the germline V gene. V was pared by 5 bases and J by 2 bases, with 10 bases between. This CDR3 reads CASSPSLTYEQYF. In DNA, the CDR3 is TGTGCCAGCAGCCCATCACTAACCTACGAGCAGTACTTC.

The chain has TRBV19 and TRBJ2-3; tentatively, D is TRBD1 (7 bases). Germline V gives CDR1 LNHDA, CDR2 SQIVND (reference sequence). This CDR3 comprises 15 residues. Trimming cost V 2 bases and J 4 bases, with 13 bases left between them. This CDR3 is CASSIWQGGSDTQYF. The DNA for the CDR3 is TGTGCCAGTAGTATATGGCAGGGGGGCTCAGATACGCAGTATTTT.

This chain uses TRBV5-4 with TRBJ1-1; 10 nucleotides match TRBD1. The trim removed 4 bases at V and 5 bases at J, leaving 5 bases unmatched. Looked up from germline, CDR1 is SGHNT and CDR2 is YYREEE (reference sequence). The CDR3 runs 14 residues. In nucleotides, the CDR3 is TGTGCCAGCAGCGGGACAGGGGCGAGGACTGAAGCTTTCTTT. It yields the protein CASSGTGARTEAFF.

The chain is built from TRBV19 and TRBJ1-1; TRBD1 aligns across 7 bases. V shed 4 bases and J 4 bases; nucleotides not matched to a gene: 9. The CDR3 extends over 15 amino acids. Germline lookup yields CDR1 LNHDA and CDR2 SQIVND (reference sequence). Here the CDR3 DNA reads TGTGCCAGTAGTACCAGACAGGGTCCTGCCACTGAAGCTTTCTTT. Protein sequence: CASSTRQGPATEAFF.

V and J are TRBV5-4 and TRBJ1-2; D may be TRBD1 (5 bases). The CDR3 consists of 15 residues. The germline V and J ends were trimmed by 0 bases and 7 bases, with 16 bases remaining between them. Per germline, CDR1 SGHNT and CDR2 YYREEE (reference sequence). DNA for the CDR3: TGTGCCAGCAGCTTGGATAGGCAGGGCGTTGGTGGCTACACCTTC. Its protein is CASSLDRQGVGGYTF.

This sequence joins TRBV5-1 and TRBJ2-7; D uncertain. The CDR3 runs 13 residues. CDR1 is SGHRS, CDR2 YFSETQ, per germline. The ends were cut back, 2 bases at V and 1 base at J, with 7 bases in the middle. CDR3 protein: CASSFRSSYEQYF. The CDR3 DNA follows: TGCGCCAGCAGCTTCCGGTCTTCCTACGAGCAGTACTTC.

The chain carries TRBV27 and TRBJ1-5; D might be TRBD1 (5 bases). The CDR3 loop spans 15 amino acids. Trimming pared 0 bases from V and 4 bases from J, leaving 10 bases between. CDR1 and CDR2 from the germline V gene are MNHEY and SMNVEV (reference sequence). The DNA of the CDR3 is TGTGCCAGCAGTTTATCTACTCAGGGAAATCAGCCCCAGCATTTT. Translating it yields CASSLSTQGNQPQHF.

The sample holds a few counts of this clone. The chain is built from TRBV6-5 and TRBJ2-7; TRBD2 agrees at 8 bases. Germline CDR1 reads MNHEY; CDR2 reads SVGAGI. V trimming: 1 base; J trimming: 3 bases; junction bases outside the gene matches: 2. CDR3 length: 14 amino acids. The CDR3 DNA sequence: TGTGCCAGCAGTTACTGGCGGGGGGACTACGAGCAGTACTTC. Translation: CASSYWRGDYEQYF.

The V gene is TRBV6-5, the J gene TRBJ1-6; tentative D call: TRBD1 (6 bases). V lost 6 bases, J lost 7 bases, and 13 bases lay in between. The CDR3 contains 14 residues. Germline CDR1 and CDR2: MNHEY and SVGAGI. The CDR3 DNA reads as TGTGCCAGCAGCCGGGACATTTCAAATTCACCCCTCCACTTT. This codes for CASSRDISNSPLHF.

This clone showed up just once. The CDR3 spells CASSLRLNYGYTF. In DNA form, the CDR3 reads TGTGCCAGCAGTTTACGACTGAACTATGGCTACACCTTC. The gene calls are TRBV27 and TRBJ1-2, with unresolved D. V was trimmed by 2 bases and J by 2 bases, leaving 6 bases between them. Germline CDR1 reads MNHEY; CDR2 reads SMNVEV (reference sequence). This CDR3 spans 13 amino acids.

The chain links TRBV6-5 to TRBJ1-2, with TRBD1 as a possible D gene (6 bases). V shed 4 bases and J shed 8 bases, with 17 bases lying between them. This CDR3 has 14 amino acids. Germline V gene data show CDR1 as MNHEY and CDR2 as SVGAGI. The CDR3 DNA is TGTGCCAGCAGTTGGGACACCTCACTTAAAGGCTACACCTTC. Translation gives CASSWDTSLKGYTF.

This chain connects TRBV18 to TRBJ2-3, with TRBD2 identical over 10 bases. The CDR3 length is 14 residues. V was clipped by 6 bases and J by 4 bases; unmatched bases: 4. Germline CDR1 KGHSH, CDR2 LQKENI. The CDR3: CASSQRGGPDTQYF. CDR3 DNA sequence: TGTGCCAGCTCCCAGCGGGGGGGCCCAGATACGCAGTATTTT.